The 32 T cell receptor beta chains below all came from one sample that was sequenced in a study of cytomegalovirus exposure and HLA in healthy donors. TCRdb's copy holds only in-frame clones and misses some; the assay was immunoSEQ multiplex PCR. The sample includes 200,000 to 250,000 clones, approximately 86% of them seen just once. What was sequenced was PBMCs. The receptors derive from a young woman in good health and CMV-seronegative.

This clone was seen only once. J is TRBJ2-7 and V is TRBV5-1; tentatively, D is TRBD1 (5 bases). CDR1 is SGHRS and CDR2 is YFSETQ in the germline V gene. The CDR3 runs 14 residues. V lost 6 bases, J lost 2 bases, and 15 bases lay in between. The CDR3 DNA is TGCGCCAGCACCACGACAGCAGGGACCTACGAGCAGTACTTC. Translating gives CASTTTAGTYEQYF.

V gene TRBV7-9 combines with J gene TRBJ1-2; D is ambiguous. Per the germline V gene, CDR1 is SEHNR and CDR2 is FQNEAQ (reference sequence). The V end was cut by 3 bases, the J end by 8 bases, with 13 bases between. CDR3 length: 13 amino acids. The CDR3 region is CASSFGLDRGYTF. Here the CDR3 DNA reads TGTGCCAGCAGCTTTGGCCTAGATAGGGGCTACACCTTC.

This clone was counted only a few times. The rearrangement links TRBV28 to TRBJ1-1, with 8 bases that match TRBD1. V lost 2 bases, J lost 6 bases, and 5 bases stayed unmatched. Germline lookup yields CDR1 MDHEN and CDR2 SYDVKM. This CDR3 spans 14 amino acids. The CDR3 DNA sequence: TGTGCCAGCAGTTTAGGCGGACAGGGTTCTGAAGCTTTCTTT. Amino acids: CASSLGGQGSEAFF.

This clone was detected a few times. The chain joins TRBV6-1 to TRBJ2-7, with a possible D match to TRBD1 (6 bases). The V end lost 2 bases, the J end lost 9 bases, and 17 bases lay between the germline ends. CDR1 is MNHNS, CDR2 SASEGT, per germline. The CDR3 extends over 14 amino acids. The CDR3 loop is CASSEWTTGTGQYF. As DNA, the CDR3 is TGTGCCAGCAGTGAATGGACGACAGGTACAGGGCAGTACTTC.

The gene calls are TRBV28 and TRBJ2-6, with unresolved D. Trimming removed 7 bases at V and 4 bases at J, with 8 bases between. This CDR3 is built from 13 residues. Per the germline V gene, CDR1 is MDHEN and CDR2 is SYDVKM. CDR3 sequence reads: CASIGAGANVLTF. The CDR3 DNA is TGTGCCAGCATTGGTGCGGGGGCCAACGTCCTGACTTTC.

This clone was found once. The V and J genes are TRBV6-1 and TRBJ1-5; D is unresolved. The CDR3 totals 15 residues. The V gene's germline CDR1 is MNHNS and CDR2 SASEGT. The ends were cut back, 1 base at V and 0 bases at J, with 7 bases in the middle. CDR3 nucleotide sequence: TGTGCCAGCAGTGAAGGAACTTATAGCAATCAGCCCCAGCATTTT. This gives the protein CASSEGTYSNQPQHF.

This clone was detected once. The rearrangement uses TRBV5-1 and TRBJ1-2; D uncertain. The V gene's germline CDR1 is SGHRS and CDR2 YFSETQ. The CDR3 length is 13 residues. The V and J ends lost 0 bases and 8 bases respectively, with 11 bases between them. DNA for the CDR3: TGCGCCAGCAGCTTGGTTTCGGCGGAGGGCTACACCTTC. Its translation is CASSLVSAEGYTF.

The chain employs TRBV23-1 and TRBJ2-3; TRBD1 matches 9 bases. TRBV23-1 carries the ORF label, with uncertain function. V shed 3 bases, J shed 2 bases, and the junction held 21 bases outside the gene matches. This CDR3 has 21 residues. CDR3 coding DNA: TGCGCCAGCAGTCACGCCGCGACAGGGGGTATACGGGAGGAAGACACAGATACGCAGTATTTT. Translating it yields CASSHAATGGIREEDTDTQYF.

The chain joins TRBV27 to TRBJ2-2; 10 positions agree with TRBD1. Trimming at V came to 6 bases and at J to 4 bases, leaving 2 bases not matched to a gene. This CDR3 contains 14 residues. The germline V gene has CDR1 MNHEY and CDR2 SMNVEV (reference sequence). In DNA, the CDR3 is TGTGCCAGCAGAGGGACAGGGGTCACCGGGGAGCTGTTTTTT. Its translation: CASRGTGVTGELFF.

V and J are TRBV13 and TRBJ2-7; 9 nucleotides agree with TRBD1. CDR1 PRHDT and CDR2 FYEKMQ come from the germline V gene (reference sequence). This CDR3 comprises 15 residues. V trimming: 4 bases; J trimming: 7 bases; junction bases outside the gene matches: 11. CDR3 in amino acids: CASSSTGTGTQEQYF. The DNA of the CDR3 is TGTGCCAGCAGCTCGACCGGGACAGGGACGCAAGAGCAGTACTTC. Based on the CDR3 plus reference TRBV13 and TRBJ2-7, the full variable domain is AAGVIQSPRHLIKEKRETATLKCYPIPRHDTVYWYQQGPGQDPQFLISFYEKMQSDKGSIPDRFSAQQFSDYHSELNMSSLELGDSALYFCASSSTGTGTQEQYFGPGTRLTVT.

The genes are TRBV28 and TRBJ2-1; TRBD2 is a possible D gene (5 bases). The CDR3 spans 13 residues. Germline loops: CDR1 MDHEN, CDR2 SYDVKM. Trimming cost V 7 bases and J 7 bases, with 14 bases left between them. The CDR3 protein is CASISRGLNEQFF. The CDR3 coding sequence is TGTGCCAGCATTTCCCGGGGTCTTAATGAGCAGTTCTTC.

The rearrangement links TRBV5-1 to TRBJ2-3, with D maybe TRBD2 (5 bases). The CDR3 runs 15 residues. Germline CDR1 SGHRS, CDR2 YFSETQ. Deletions cut 2 bases from V and 0 bases from J, with 10 bases between. In DNA form, the CDR3 reads TGCGCCAGCAGCTTCCGCGGGCTTAGCACAGATACGCAGTATTTT. Its translation is CASSFRGLSTDTQYF.

The rearrangement uses TRBV27 and TRBJ2-7; D unclear. The germline V gene encodes CDR1 MNHEY and CDR2 SMNVEV (reference sequence). This CDR3 is built from 14 residues. V was trimmed by 2 bases and J by 1 base, leaving 9 bases between them. CDR3 in DNA: TGTGCCAGCAGTTTAAGCCACAGATCCTACGAGCAGTACTTC. Amino acids: CASSLSHRSYEQYF.

This CDR3 is CASSPGQGLEAQYF. The DNA for the CDR3 is TGTGCCAGCAGTCCGGGACAAGGTTTGGAGGCCCAGTACTTC. This chain uses TRBV28 with TRBJ2-5, with D maybe TRBD1 (6 bases). V lost 5 bases to trimming and J lost 9 bases, with 19 bases between them. The CDR3 spans 14 residues. Germline assignment: CDR1 MDHEN and CDR2 SYDVKM.

V is TRBV18 and J is TRBJ1-5; the D is unclear. Looked up from germline, CDR1 is KGHSH and CDR2 is LQKENI. The CDR3 spans 14 residues. V shed 3 bases and J shed 0 bases, with 6 bases lying between them. The CDR3, as DNA: TGTGCCAGCTCACCTTCCCATAGCAATCAGCCCCAGCATTTT. Protein sequence: CASSPSHSNQPQHF.

This clone has more than one count but fewer than ten. This chain joins TRBV9 and TRBJ2-1; 8 nucleotides line up with TRBD2. CDR3 size: 13 residues. V lost 4 bases and J lost 9; bases outside the gene matches: 6. From germline, CDR1 is SGDLS and CDR2 YYNGEE. The CDR3 DNA reads TGTGCCAGCAGCTTAGCGGGGAGGGGTGAGCAGTTCTTC. The encoded protein is CASSLAGRGEQFF. Complete variable domain (other parts from reference TRBV9 and TRBJ2-1): DSGVTQTPKHLITATGQRVTLRCSPRSGDLSVYWYQQSLDQGLQFLIQYYNGEERAKGNILERFSAQQFPDLHSELNLSSLELGDSALYFCASSLAGRGEQFFGPGTRLTVL.

This clone came up once. V is TRBV7-2 and J is TRBJ2-5; possible D gene TRBD1, 5 bases. The CDR3 totals 15 residues. Trimming stripped 1 base from V and 2 bases from J, with 11 bases between. Germline V gene sequence: CDR1 SGHTA, CDR2 FQGNSA. DNA for the CDR3: TGTGCCAGCAGCTTAGTTCCAGGGCGGCAAGAGACCCAGTACTTC. It specifies CASSLVPGRQETQYF. The full variable domain, completed using reference TRBV7-2 and TRBJ2-5, is GAGVSQSPSNKVTEKGKDVELRCDPISGHTALYWYRQSLGQGLEFLIYFQGNSAPDKSGLPSDRFSAERTGGSVSTLTIQRTQQEDSAVYLCASSLVPGRQETQYFGPGTRLLVL.

V and J are TRBV5-6 and TRBJ1-1; 9 bases are a match to TRBD1. V lost 2 bases and J lost 5; bases outside the gene matches: 4. Germline V CDR1 and CDR2: SGHDT, YYEEEE. This CDR3 contains 14 residues. The CDR3 sequence: CASSFGQGSTEAFF. In DNA, the CDR3 is TGTGCCAGCAGCTTTGGACAGGGGAGTACTGAAGCTTTCTTT.

The rearrangement joins TRBV18 to TRBJ2-5, with D perhaps TRBD1 (6 bases). The V gene lost 3 bases and the J gene lost 7 bases, with 15 bases spanning the gap. The V gene's germline CDR1 is KGHSH and CDR2 LQKENI. CDR3 size: 14 residues. The CDR3 DNA reads TGTGCCAGCTCACCTCAGGGGACCCAGGGGACCCAGTACTTC. Protein product: CASSPQGTQGTQYF.

The V call is TRBV28, the J call TRBJ1-1; 8 bases align to TRBD1. With V trimmed by 5 bases and J by 7 bases, 9 bases remained unmatched. The CDR3 length is 14 residues. CDR1 is MDHEN and CDR2 is SYDVKM in the germline V gene. The CDR3 protein is CASSTGQGESEAFF. The CDR3 DNA reads as TGTGCCAGCAGTACTGGACAGGGTGAGAGTGAAGCTTTCTTT. Drawing the rest from reference TRBV28 and TRBJ1-1, the complete variable domain is DVKVTQSSRYLVKRTGEKVFLECVQDMDHENMFWYRQDPGLGLRLIYFSYDVKMKEKGDIPEGYSVSREKKERFSLILESASTNQTSMYLCASSTGQGESEAFFGQGTRLTVV.

The J gene is TRBJ2-7, the V gene TRBV28; 12 nucleotides match TRBD2. From germline, CDR1 is MDHEN and CDR2 SYDVKM. The CDR3 extends over 17 amino acids. J gave up 3 bases and V 7 bases, and 13 bases lay outside the gene matches. CDR3 region: CASTPQMGLAGLYEQYF. CDR3 nucleotides: TGTGCCAGCACACCACAGATGGGACTAGCGGGTCTCTACGAGCAGTACTTC.

The V call is TRBV2, the J call TRBJ2-1; 8 bases map to TRBD2. The ends lost 8 bases at V and 8 bases at J; junction bases unmatched: 11. This CDR3 comprises 14 residues. Germline values: CDR1 SNHLY, CDR2 FYNNEI. The CDR3 nucleotides are TGTGCCAGCTCCGGGACTAGTTTTATGGATGAGCAGTTCTTC. As protein: CASSGTSFMDEQFF. Looking up the rest from reference TRBV2 and TRBJ2-1 gives the full variable domain: EPEVTQTPSHQVTQMGQEVILRCVPISNHLYFYWYRQILGQKVEFLVSFYNNEISEKSEIFDDQFSVERPDGSNFTLKIRSTKLEDSAMYFCASSGTSFMDEQFFGPGTRLTVL.

V usage is TRBV2 and J usage is TRBJ2-1; TRBD2 agrees at 7 bases. The trim removed 11 bases at V and 0 bases at J, leaving 10 bases unmatched. Germline values: CDR1 SNHLY, CDR2 FYNNEI. The CDR3 loop spans 15 amino acids. The CDR3 region is CASQFLAASYNEQFF. CDR3 in DNA: TGTGCCTCCCAGTTTCTAGCGGCCTCCTACAATGAGCAGTTCTTC.

The chain couples TRBV5-4 to TRBJ1-3; the match to TRBD1 covers 9 bases. The CDR3 has 19 amino acids. Germline lookup yields CDR1 SGHNT and CDR2 YYREEE (reference sequence). V shed 4 bases, J shed 0 bases, and the junction held 14 bases outside the gene matches. The CDR3 sequence is CASSRSLPGQGSSGNTIYF. As DNA, the CDR3 is TGTGCCAGCAGCCGTTCCCTTCCAGGACAGGGGAGCTCTGGAAACACCATATATTTT.

This chain links TRBV4-1 with TRBJ2-5; D not resolved. V was cut by 1 base and J by 0 bases, with 6 bases left in between. Germline CDR1 reads MGHRA; CDR2 reads YSYEKL. There are 14 residues in the CDR3. The CDR3 loop reads CASSQVQDQETQYF. CDR3 sequence (DNA): TGCGCCAGCAGCCAAGTGCAGGACCAAGAGACCCAGTACTTC.

This sequence joins TRBV2 and TRBJ2-7; 12 bases line up with TRBD2. V lost 2 bases and J lost 3; bases outside the gene matches: 2. This CDR3 has 15 residues. Germline CDR1 SNHLY, CDR2 FYNNEI. The DNA for the CDR3 is TGTGCCAGCAGTGAACTAGCGGGAGGGATCTACGAGCAGTACTTC. It yields the protein CASSELAGGIYEQYF.

The genes are TRBV29-1 and TRBJ1-5; 9 bases map to TRBD1. Germline-derived CDR1 and CDR2 are SQVTM and ANQGSEA. This CDR3 comprises 12 residues. Germline trimming cut 7 bases from V and 5 bases from J; bases unmatched to any gene: 3. The CDR3 loop is CSARTGDQPQHF. As DNA, the CDR3 is TGCAGCGCCCGGACAGGGGATCAGCCCCAGCATTTT.

The chain is built from TRBV4-1 and TRBJ1-2; the match to TRBD1 covers 8 bases. The CDR3 length is 15 residues. Looked up from germline, CDR1 is MGHRA and CDR2 is YSYEKL. The V and J ends lost 1 base and 8 bases, in that order; junction bases with no gene match: 9. In DNA, the CDR3 is TGCGCCAGCAGCCAAGCGGACAGGGCGGTCGCGGGCTACACCTTC. This translates into CASSQADRAVAGYTF.

The rearrangement uses TRBV6-5 and TRBJ2-3; the D gene is possibly TRBD2 (5 bases). This CDR3 region has 14 residues. Germline V gene lookup returns CDR1 MNHEY and CDR2 SVGAGI. Trimming cost V 3 bases and J 3 bases, with 10 bases left between them. CDR3 protein: CASSYRRRTDTQYF. The CDR3 coding sequence is TGTGCCAGCAGTTATCGGAGGAGGACAGATACGCAGTATTTT.

This clone was found once. This chain connects TRBV19 to TRBJ1-5; no clear D gene. This CDR3 contains 15 residues. Trimming left V 7 bases short and J 7 bases short, with 20 bases between. CDR1 and CDR2 from the germline V gene are LNHDA and SQIVND (reference sequence). As DNA, the CDR3 is TGTGCCAGTACCATAGGGCTCGGGATAGGCCAGCCCCAGCATTTT. Amino acid sequence: CASTIGLGIGQPQHF. Supplemented by reference TRBV19 and TRBJ1-5, the full variable domain reads DGGITQSPKYLFRKEGQNVTLSCEQNLNHDAMYWYRQDPGQGLRLIYYSQIVNDFQKGDIAEGYSVSREKKESFPLTVTSAQKNPTAFYLCASTIGLGIGQPQHFGDGTRLSIL.

The genes are TRBV6-1 and TRBJ2-2; possibly TRBD1 for D (5 bases). This CDR3 has 15 residues. Between the trimmed V and J ends, which lost 2 bases and 7 bases, there was a span of 14 bases. The germline CDR1 and CDR2 sequences are MNHNS and SASEGT. The CDR3 sequence: CASSELGQGSGELFF. DNA of the CDR3: TGTGCCAGCAGTGAACTGGGGCAGGGAAGCGGGGAGCTGTTTTTT.

This clone was counted a single time. This chain connects TRBV27 to TRBJ2-7; 9 nucleotides match TRBD2. This CDR3 is 16 amino acids long. Germline V lookup: CDR1 MNHEY, CDR2 SMNVEV (reference sequence). The junction had 12 bases not matched to a gene; V was cut back by 6 bases and J by 3 bases. In nucleotides, the CDR3 is TGTGCCAGCAGAGATACCGGGACTAGCTTAGACTACGAGCAGTACTTC. This codes for CASRDTGTSLDYEQYF.